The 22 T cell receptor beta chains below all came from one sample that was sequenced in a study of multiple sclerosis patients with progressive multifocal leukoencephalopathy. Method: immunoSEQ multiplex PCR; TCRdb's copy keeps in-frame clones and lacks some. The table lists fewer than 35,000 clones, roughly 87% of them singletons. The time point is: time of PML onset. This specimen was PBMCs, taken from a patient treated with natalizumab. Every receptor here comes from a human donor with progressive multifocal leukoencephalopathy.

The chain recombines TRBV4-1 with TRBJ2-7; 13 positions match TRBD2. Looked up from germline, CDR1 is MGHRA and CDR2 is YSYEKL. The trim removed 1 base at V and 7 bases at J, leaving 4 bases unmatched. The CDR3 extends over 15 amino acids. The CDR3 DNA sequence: TGCGCCAGCAGCCAAGCGACTAGCGGGAGGAGGGAGCAGTACTTC. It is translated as CASSQATSGRREQYF.

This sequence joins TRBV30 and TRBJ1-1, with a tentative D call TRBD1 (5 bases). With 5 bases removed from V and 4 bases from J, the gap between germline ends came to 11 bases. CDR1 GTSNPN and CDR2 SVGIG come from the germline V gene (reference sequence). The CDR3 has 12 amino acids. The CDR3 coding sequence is TGTGCCTGGGCACGGGGGTTCACTGAAGCTTTCTTT. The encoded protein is CAWARGFTEAFF.

CDR3 residues: CARRRTGETQYF. Written as DNA, the CDR3 is TGCGCCAGGCGCCGGACTGGTGAGACCCAGTACTTC. The chain employs TRBV5-1 and TRBJ2-5; D may be TRBD2 (5 bases). V lost 8 bases and J 5 bases, leaving 13 bases between the germline ends. The CDR3 is 12 amino acids. CDR1 SGHRS and CDR2 YFSETQ come from the germline V gene.

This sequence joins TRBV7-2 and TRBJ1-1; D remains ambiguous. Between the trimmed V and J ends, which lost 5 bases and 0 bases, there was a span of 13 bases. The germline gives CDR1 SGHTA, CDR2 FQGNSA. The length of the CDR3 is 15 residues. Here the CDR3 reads CASSLSTGLNTEAFF. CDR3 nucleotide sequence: TGTGCCAGCAGCCTCTCGACGGGTTTGAACACTGAAGCTTTCTTT.

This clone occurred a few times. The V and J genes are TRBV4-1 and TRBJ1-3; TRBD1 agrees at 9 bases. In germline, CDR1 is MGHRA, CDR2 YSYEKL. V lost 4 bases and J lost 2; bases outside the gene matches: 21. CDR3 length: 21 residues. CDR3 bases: TGCGCCAGCAGCCGATCCTATGAGCCGGGACAGGGATCCAACCCTGGAAACACCATATATTTT. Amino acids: CASSRSYEPGQGSNPGNTIYF.

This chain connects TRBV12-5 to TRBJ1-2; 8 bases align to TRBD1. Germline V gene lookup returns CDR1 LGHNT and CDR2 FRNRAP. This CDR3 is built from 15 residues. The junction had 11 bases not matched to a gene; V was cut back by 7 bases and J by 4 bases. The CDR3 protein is CASDPGQGAFYGYTF. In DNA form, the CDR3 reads TGTGCTAGTGATCCCGGGCAGGGGGCTTTCTATGGCTACACCTTC.

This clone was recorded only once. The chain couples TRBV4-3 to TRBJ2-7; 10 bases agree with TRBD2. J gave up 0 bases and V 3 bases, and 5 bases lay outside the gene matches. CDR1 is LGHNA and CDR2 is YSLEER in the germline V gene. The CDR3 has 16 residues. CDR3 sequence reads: CASSHSIAGGSYEQYF. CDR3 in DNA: TGCGCCAGCAGCCATTCCATAGCGGGAGGCTCCTACGAGCAGTACTTC.

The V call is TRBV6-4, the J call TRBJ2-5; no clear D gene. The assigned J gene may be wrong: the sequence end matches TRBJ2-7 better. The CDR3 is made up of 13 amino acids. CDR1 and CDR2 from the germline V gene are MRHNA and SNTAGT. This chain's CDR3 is CASRSRIPYEQYF. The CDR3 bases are TGTGCCAGCAGGTCTAGAATTCCCTACGAGCAGTACTTC.

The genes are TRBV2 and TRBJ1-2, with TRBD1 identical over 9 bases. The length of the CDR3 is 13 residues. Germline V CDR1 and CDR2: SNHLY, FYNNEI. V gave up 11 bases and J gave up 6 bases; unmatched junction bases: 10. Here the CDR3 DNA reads TGTGCCGGTGAACAGGGGGCGCGAGATGGCTACACCTTC. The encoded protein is CAGEQGARDGYTF. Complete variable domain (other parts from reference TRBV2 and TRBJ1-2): EPEVTQTPSHQVTQMGQEVILRCVPISNHLYFYWYRQILGQKVEFLVSFYNNEISEKSEIFDDQFSVERPDGSNFTLKIRSTKLEDSAMYFCAGEQGARDGYTFGSGTRLTVV.

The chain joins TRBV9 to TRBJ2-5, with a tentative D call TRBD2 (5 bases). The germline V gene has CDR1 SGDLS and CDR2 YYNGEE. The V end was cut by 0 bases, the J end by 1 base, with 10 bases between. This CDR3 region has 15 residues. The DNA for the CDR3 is TGTGCCAGCAGCGTAGGCGGGCAGATCCAAGAGACCCAGTACTTC. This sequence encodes CASSVGGQIQETQYF.

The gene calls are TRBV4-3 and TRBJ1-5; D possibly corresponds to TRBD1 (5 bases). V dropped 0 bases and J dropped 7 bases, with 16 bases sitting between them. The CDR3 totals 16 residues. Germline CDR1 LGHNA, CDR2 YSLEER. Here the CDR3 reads CASSQDWGQSIQPQHF. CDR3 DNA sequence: TGCGCCAGCAGCCAAGATTGGGGCCAGTCCATCCAGCCCCAGCATTTT.

CDR3 coding DNA: TGTGCCAGCAGCACTGGACAGGGCCATAACACAGATACGCAGTATTTT. Its protein is CASSTGQGHNTDTQYF. The genes are TRBV5-4 and TRBJ2-3; the match to TRBD1 covers 8 bases. The CDR3 is made up of 16 amino acids. Per the germline V gene, CDR1 is SGHNT and CDR2 is YYREEE (reference sequence). The junction had 9 bases not matched to a gene; V was cut back by 4 bases and J by 2 bases.

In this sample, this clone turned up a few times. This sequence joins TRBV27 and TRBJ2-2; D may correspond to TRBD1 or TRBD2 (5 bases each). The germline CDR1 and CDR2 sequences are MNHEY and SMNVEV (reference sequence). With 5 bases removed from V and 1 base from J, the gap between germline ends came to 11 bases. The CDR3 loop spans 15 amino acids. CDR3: CASSPGRKNTGELFF. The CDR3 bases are TGTGCCAGCAGTCCGGGACGGAAGAACACCGGGGAGCTGTTTTTT.

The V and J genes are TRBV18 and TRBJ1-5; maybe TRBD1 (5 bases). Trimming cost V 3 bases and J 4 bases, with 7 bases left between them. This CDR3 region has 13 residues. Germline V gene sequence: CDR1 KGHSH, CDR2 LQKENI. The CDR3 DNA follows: TGTGCCAGCTCACCCCAGGGTAATCAGCCCCAGCATTTT. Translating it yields CASSPQGNQPQHF.

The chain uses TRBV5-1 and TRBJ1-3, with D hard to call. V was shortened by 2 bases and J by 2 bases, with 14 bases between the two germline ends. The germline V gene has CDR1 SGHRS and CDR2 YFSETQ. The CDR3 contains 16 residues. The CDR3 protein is CASSLPTDETGNTIYF. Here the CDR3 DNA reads TGCGCCAGCAGCTTACCGACGGACGAAACTGGAAACACCATATATTTT.

Here the CDR3 DNA reads TGCGCCAGCAGCCAAGAAGGGAGGGCCCACAATGAGCAGTTCTTC. Its protein is CASSQEGRAHNEQFF. The rearrangement links TRBV4-3 to TRBJ2-1; 7 nucleotides line up with TRBD2. Trimming removed 0 bases from V and 5 bases from J; junction bases left unmatched: 4. This CDR3 region has 15 residues. Germline CDR1 LGHNA, CDR2 YSLEER.

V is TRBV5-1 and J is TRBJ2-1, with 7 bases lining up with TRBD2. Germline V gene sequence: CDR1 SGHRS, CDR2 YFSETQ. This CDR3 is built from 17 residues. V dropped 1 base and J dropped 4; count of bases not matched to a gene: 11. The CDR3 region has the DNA TGCGCCAGCAGCTTGTTTTTGTCGGGAGGCAAATACAATGAGCAGTTCTTC. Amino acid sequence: CASSLFLSGGKYNEQFF.

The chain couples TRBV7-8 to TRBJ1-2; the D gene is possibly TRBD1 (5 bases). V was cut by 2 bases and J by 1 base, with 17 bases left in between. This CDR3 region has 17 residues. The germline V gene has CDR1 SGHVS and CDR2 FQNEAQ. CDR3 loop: CASSLLPTGRYNYGYTF. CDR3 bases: TGTGCCAGCAGCTTACTACCCACAGGACGCTATAACTATGGCTACACCTTC.

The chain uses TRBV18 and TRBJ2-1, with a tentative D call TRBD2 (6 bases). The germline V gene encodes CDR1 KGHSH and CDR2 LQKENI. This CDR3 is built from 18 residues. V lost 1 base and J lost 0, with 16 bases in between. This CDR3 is CASSPRNRGLSSYNEQFF. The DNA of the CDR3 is TGTGCCAGCTCACCACGCAATCGGGGACTTTCCTCCTACAATGAGCAGTTCTTC. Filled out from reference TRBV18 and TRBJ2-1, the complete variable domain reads NAGVMQNPRHLVRRRGQEARLRCSPMKGHSHVYWYRQLPEEGLKFMVYLQKENIIDESGMPKERFSAEFPKEGPSILRIQQVVRGDSAAYFCASSPRNRGLSSYNEQFFGPGTRLTVL.

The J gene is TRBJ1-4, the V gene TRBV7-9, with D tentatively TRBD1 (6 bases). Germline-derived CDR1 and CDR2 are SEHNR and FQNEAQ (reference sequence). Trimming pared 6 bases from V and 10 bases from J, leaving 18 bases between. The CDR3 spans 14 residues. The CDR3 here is CASSSNRDKGKLFF. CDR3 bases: TGTGCCAGCAGTTCTAACCGGGACAAAGGAAAACTGTTTTTT.

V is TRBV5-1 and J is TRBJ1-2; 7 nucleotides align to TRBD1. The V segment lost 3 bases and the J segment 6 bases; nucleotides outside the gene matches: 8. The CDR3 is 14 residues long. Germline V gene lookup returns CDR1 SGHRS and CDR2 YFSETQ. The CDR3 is CASSSRQGWDGYTF. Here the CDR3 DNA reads TGCGCCAGCAGCTCTAGACAGGGTTGGGATGGCTACACCTTC.

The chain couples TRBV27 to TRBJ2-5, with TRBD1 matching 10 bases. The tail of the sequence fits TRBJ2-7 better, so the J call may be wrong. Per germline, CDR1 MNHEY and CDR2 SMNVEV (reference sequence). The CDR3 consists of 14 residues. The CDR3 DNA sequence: TGTGCCAGCAGTCTAGGGACAGGGGCCTACGAGCAGTACTTC. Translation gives CASSLGTGAYEQYF.